Detailed here is one T cell receptor beta chain. The entry originates in a study of blood T cell repertoires in COVID-19. Germline CDR1 is LGHNA and CDR2 is YSLEER. Trimming removed 0 bases from V and 5 bases from J; junction bases left unmatched: 11. The CDR3 loop spans 19 amino acids. The data were produced by immunoSEQ multiplex PCR, yet TCRdb's version contains in-frame clones alone and is incomplete. The sample carries around 250,000 clones, roughly 80% recorded once. Sample: peripheral blood. This TCR was recovered from a woman in her late teens or twenties with acute or convalescent COVID-19. This sequence joins TRBV4-3 and TRBJ2-3; TRBD2 matches 13 bases. CDR3 bases: TGCGCCAGCAGCCAAGATCGGTTCCGGACTAGCGGGAGAGTAGATACGCAGTATTTT. It encodes CASSQDRFRTSGRVDTQYF.